The 21 T cell receptor beta chains presented below share a single source sample, sequenced in a study of blood T cells in healthy people across ages. Primers used in a second PCR of roughly 6 to 11 cycles were a sample-barcoded 5' primer and a J-beta primer mix. Each CDR3 protein gets one entry after TCRdb re-called the 5' RACE reads with MiXCR. The sample has about 1,800,000 distinct CDR3 sequences; under 30% are singletons. Sequenced sample: blood. These receptors were obtained from a woman younger than 45 in good health.

This clonotype was seen ten or more times. The gene calls are TRBV10-2 and TRBJ2-1, with D tentatively TRBD1 (5 bases). Germline V gives CDR1 WSHSY, CDR2 SAAADI. The V end was cut by 5 bases, the J end by 4 bases, with 9 bases between. The CDR3 consists of 13 residues. The DNA for the CDR3 is TGCGCCAGCAGTTCCGCAGGGTACAATGAGCAGTTCTTC. Translation: CASSSAGYNEQFF.

This clonotype was seen a few times. The chain is built from TRBV4-3 and TRBJ1-2, with D possibly matching TRBD1 (5 bases). Trimming cost V 3 bases and J 4 bases, with 21 bases left between them. Germline assignment: CDR1 LGHNA and CDR2 YSLEER. This CDR3 is 17 amino acids long. The CDR3 bases are TGCGCCAGCAGCCAGTTAACTTCGACAACAGGCCCCTATGGCTACACCTTC. The encoded protein is CASSQLTSTTGPYGYTF.

V and J are TRBV10-3 and TRBJ2-7, with TRBD2 matching 11 bases. V was pared by 9 bases and J by 3 bases, with 19 bases of the junction left unmatched. Germline CDR1 is ENHRY and CDR2 is SYGVKD. The length of the CDR3 is 18 residues. CDR3 protein: CAIQSSQGTSGKNYEQYF. The CDR3 DNA reads TGTGCCATACAATCAAGCCAGGGGACTAGCGGAAAAAACTACGAGCAGTACTTC.

The rearrangement uses TRBV7-9 and TRBJ1-3; unclear D gene. Trimming pared 5 bases from V and 9 bases from J, leaving 17 bases between. Germline V gene sequence: CDR1 SEHNR, CDR2 FQNEAQ (reference sequence). This CDR3 has 14 residues. The CDR3 coding sequence is TGTGCCAGCAGCCCCGAAGTGGTGTCGGGCACCATATATTTT. Translated: CASSPEVVSGTIYF.

In regard to this clonotype: Compared with germline, one end of the junction differs, possibly owing to a read error. This rearrangement joins TRBV9 to TRBJ2-3, with 14 bases identical to TRBD2. The CDR3 totals 16 residues. Germline CDR1 SGDLS, CDR2 YYNGEE. The CDR3 DNA follows: TGTGCCAACAGCTTGACTAGCGGGGGGGCAGGAGATACGCAGTATTTT. Residues: CANSLTSGGAGDTQYF.

This sequence joins TRBV20-1 and TRBJ2-5; D gene uncertain. There are 12 residues in the CDR3. With 5 bases removed from V and 3 bases from J, the gap between germline ends came to 10 bases. Germline CDR1 is DFQATT and CDR2 is SNEGSKA (reference sequence). The CDR3 region has the DNA TGCAGTGCTCAATACCAAAAAGAGACCCAGTACTTC. This sequence encodes CSAQYQKETQYF.

This CDR3 is CASSSGTSRRAGQETQYF. The CDR3 DNA follows: TGCGCCAGCAGCTCCGGGACTAGCAGGAGGGCCGGCCAAGAGACCCAGTACTTC. The chain joins TRBV5-1 to TRBJ2-5; TRBD2 matches 9 bases. This CDR3 comprises 18 residues. The germline V gene has CDR1 SGHRS and CDR2 YFSETQ. V trimming: 3 bases; J trimming: 1 base; junction bases outside the gene matches: 13.

This clonotype was seen many times. V gene TRBV10-3 combines with J gene TRBJ2-5; D is possibly TRBD1 (6 bases). CDR1 ENHRY and CDR2 SYGVKD come from the germline V gene. V shed 7 bases and J shed 6 bases, with 24 bases lying between them. This CDR3 comprises 16 residues. For the CDR3, the DNA is TGTGCCATCAACTCGTCCAGACAGGCCTCTTGGAAGACCCAGTACTTC. Its translation is CAINSSRQASWKTQYF.

This clonotype was counted a single time. At one boundary the junction diverges from the germline segment, which might be a read error. This chain connects TRBV4-3 to TRBJ1-5; D perhaps matches TRBD1 (5 bases). Per the germline V gene, CDR1 is LGHNA and CDR2 is YSLEER. The CDR3 loop spans 15 amino acids. The CDR3 nucleotides read TGCACCAGCAGCCAAGATGGGGGTAGCAATCAGCCCCAGCATTTT. It translates to CTSSQDGGSNQPQHF.

The V call is TRBV5-1, the J call TRBJ1-1, with 7 bases fitting TRBD1. The ends lost 5 bases at V and 4 bases at J; junction bases unmatched: 11. This CDR3 has 15 amino acids. Germline V lookup: CDR1 SGHRS, CDR2 YFSETQ. The CDR3 DNA sequence: TGCGCCAGCAGGCCCCGGGACAGAGGTTCCACTGAAGCTTTCTTT. This translates into CASRPRDRGSTEAFF.

This clonotype was detected a few times. V gene TRBV18 combines with J gene TRBJ2-1; 7 positions match TRBD1. The DNA end is more similar to TRBJ2-7, so the J call may be wrong. Germline V gene sequence: CDR1 KGHSH, CDR2 LQKENI. The CDR3 totals 16 residues. DNA of the CDR3: TGTGCCAGCTCACCACCGGACAGGACCTCCTACAATGAGCAGTACTTC. Translation gives CASSPPDRTSYNEQYF.

This clonotype was seen many times. The chain links TRBV5-6 to TRBJ2-1; the D gene is possibly TRBD2 (6 bases). Looked up from germline, CDR1 is SGHDT and CDR2 is YYEEEE. The V gene lost 1 base and the J gene lost 10 bases, with 18 bases spanning the gap. The CDR3 loop spans 15 amino acids. In DNA, the CDR3 is TGTGCCAGCAGCTTGTTCCAGCCGGGAGCGTACGAGCAGTTCTTC. Protein: CASSLFQPGAYEQFF.

This clonotype has more than one count but fewer than ten. The chain uses TRBV12-5 and TRBJ2-1; the D call may be TRBD1 or TRBD2 (6 bases each). This CDR3 spans 14 amino acids. Germline loops: CDR1 LGHNT, CDR2 FRNRAP. V gave up 9 bases and J gave up 0 bases, with 12 bases separating them. CDR3 residues: CASRGQSSYNEQFF. In DNA form, the CDR3 reads TGTGCTAGCCGGGGGCAAAGCTCCTACAATGAGCAGTTCTTC.

With regard to this clonotype: Given a much more abundant clone one base away, this may be a read error. The J gene is TRBJ2-7, the V gene TRBV7-9; weak D call: TRBD2 (6 bases). This CDR3 region has 15 residues. With 1 base removed from V and 3 bases from J, the gap between germline ends came to 13 bases. In germline, CDR1 is SEHNR, CDR2 FQNEAQ (reference sequence). This chain's CDR3 is CASSLEGLQNYEQYF. DNA of the CDR3: TGTGCCAGCAGCTTAGAAGGACTACAAAACTACGAGCAGTACTTC.

The table lists this clonotype with a few counts. The chain employs TRBV11-2 and TRBJ2-7, with TRBD1 as a possible D gene (5 bases). V was clipped by 2 bases and J by 9 bases, with 14 bases between them. CDR3 length equals 13 residues. The germline V gene has CDR1 SGHAT and CDR2 FQNNGV. CDR3 sequence: CASSLSLDNGQYF. The CDR3 nucleotides read TGTGCCAGCAGCTTATCGTTGGACAACGGGCAGTACTTC.

This rearrangement joins TRBV7-2 to TRBJ2-4; TRBD2 matches at 7 bases. Germline loops: CDR1 SGHTA, CDR2 FQGNSA. After removal of 1 base from V and 0 bases from J, the junction contained 6 bases not matched to a gene. There are 17 residues in the CDR3. CDR3 amino acids: CASSLVASGKAKNIQYF. CDR3 nucleotides: TGTGCCAGCAGCTTAGTGGCTAGCGGAAAAGCCAAAAACATTCAGTACTTC.

The sample holds a few counts of this clonotype. The J gene is TRBJ2-1, the V gene TRBV30; a weak D match, TRBD2 (5 bases). The CDR3 consists of 12 residues. Germline values: CDR1 GTSNPN, CDR2 SVGIG (reference sequence). The V end lost 1 base, the J end lost 8 bases, and 9 bases lay between the germline ends. CDR3 residues: CAWSERDHEQFF. For the CDR3, the DNA is TGTGCCTGGAGTGAACGGGATCATGAGCAGTTCTTC.

The chain is built from TRBV7-2 and TRBJ2-7, with 10 bases identical to TRBD2. Looked up from germline, CDR1 is SGHTA and CDR2 is FQGNSA. The V gene end was trimmed by 5 bases and the J gene end by 0 bases; junction bases not matched to a gene: 7. This CDR3 has 16 residues. CDR3 DNA: TGTGCCAGCAGCCGTAGCGGGGGGACTCTCTCCTACGAGCAGTACTTC. It encodes CASSRSGGTLSYEQYF.

This sequence joins TRBV12-3 or TRBV12-4 and TRBJ1-4; TRBD1 matches at 8 bases. After removal of 5 bases from V and 8 bases from J, the junction contained 10 bases not matched to a gene. This CDR3 has 15 amino acids. The CDR3 sequence is CASSRESRGPEKLFF. CDR3 nucleotide sequence: TGTGCCAGCAGTCGCGAATCCAGGGGGCCGGAAAAACTGTTTTTT.

This clonotype was counted only a few times. The chain recombines TRBV29-1 with TRBJ2-7; D may be TRBD2 (6 bases). The DNA matches TRBJ2-5 better at its end, which makes the J call doubtful. The CDR3 runs 13 residues. CDR1 is SQVTM, CDR2 ANQGSEA, per germline. Written as DNA, the CDR3 is TGCAGCGTTGAAGAACGGAGGGGAGGGACCCAGTACTTC. Translation: CSVEERRGGTQYF.

The count of this clonotype is one. The chain carries TRBV20-1 and TRBJ2-5; D remains ambiguous. Germline V gene sequence: CDR1 DFQATT, CDR2 SNEGSKA (reference sequence). This CDR3 contains 11 residues. The V end was cut by 7 bases, the J end by 3 bases, with 9 bases between. CDR3 sequence: CSVLHEETQYF. As DNA, the CDR3 is TGCAGTGTGTTGCACGAAGAGACCCAGTACTTC.